This entry features one TCR beta chain sequence. This CDR3 is built from 13 residues. The V segment lost 8 bases and the J segment 2 bases; nucleotides outside the gene matches: 7. Germline V CDR1 and CDR2: SGHRS, YFSETQ. The entry originates in a study of shared clonotypes between healthy human individuals. Cells designated naive CD8 were CD45RO-negative and were positively selected for CCR7, with terminally differentiated effector memory CD45RA+ cells excluded. The input for sorted-subset replicate PCRs was approximately 200 ng DNA, tens of thousands of T cell genomes. Sequencing used immunoSEQ multiplex PCR; TCRdb keeps in-frame clones, though not all of them. This table holds some 2 million clones, less than 95% found once.

What was sequenced was naive CD8+ T cells sorted from blood. J is TRBJ2-7 and V is TRBV5-1; 7 bases line up with TRBD1. The TCR was taken from a man aged 18 to 30 in good health. The CDR3 is CARRQGRAYEQYF. The CDR3 DNA reads as TGCGCCAGGCGACAGGGCCGAGCCTACGAGCAGTACTTC.